This T cell receptor (beta chain) emerged from a study of blood T cells in healthy people across ages. Concerning this clonotype itself: At one end the junction does not follow the germline gene, possibly because of a read error.

A second about 7 to 11 cycle PCR used barcoded and J-beta primers. TCRdb used MiXCR to reprocess the 5' RACE reads, holding one entry per CDR3 protein. The sample lists about 810,000 distinct CDR3 sequences, 36% occurring once. Sequencing was carried out using blood. The clonotype comes from a man younger than 35 in good health.

The CDR3 reads CSAGDGPSYNSPPHF. In nucleotides, the CDR3 is TGCAGTGCTGGGGACGGTCCCTCCTATAATTCACCCCCCCACTTT. V usage is TRBV20-1 and J usage is TRBJ1-6, with D possibly matching TRBD1 (5 bases). The V gene's germline CDR1 is DFQATT and CDR2 SNEGSKA (reference sequence). The CDR3 length is 15 residues.